Below are 2 T cell receptor beta chains sequenced from a single sample in a study of tumor-infiltrating lymphocytes in primary liver carcinoma. Co-extraction of RNA and DNA was performed on about 19-32 mg of unsorted bulk tissue. Researchers generated TCR beta cDNA from approximately 520 ng of total RNA, relying on a constant-region primer. Slightly modified ARM-PCR served as the procedure for the TCR beta libraries. These libraries came from three rounds of nested multiplex PCR. The first two PCR rounds, around 11 cycles each, used TRBV1-TRBV30 forward primers and a C-beta reverse primer. MiXCR was run by TCRdb on the multiplex PCR reads, yielding one entry per CDR3 protein. The table records 75,000 to 90,000 distinct CDR3 sequences, 72% of them present only once. Sequenced input: liver tumor tissue from sampling region 1. Subset of the sample: tumor region T1, superior pole. The receptors stem from a man aged 40-49 years with primary liver carcinoma and hepatitis B virus infection.

This clonotype was seen only once. A read error may produce the germline difference seen at one junction end. The chain employs TRBV11-1 and TRBJ2-5, with TRBD2 as a possible D gene (6 bases). The germline gives CDR1 SGHAT, CDR2 FQDESV (reference sequence). There are 14 residues in the CDR3. In nucleotides, the CDR3 is TGTGCCAGCAGCATCCGCTGCGGGGCGCAGACTCAGTACTTC. Translation gives CASSIRCGAQTQYF.

Of note for this clonotype: Relative to the germline gene, one junction end is altered; a read error may explain this. The chain employs TRBV4-1 and TRBJ2-7; the D gene is possibly TRBD2 (6 bases). This CDR3 has 15 residues. Germline values: CDR1 MGHRA, CDR2 YSYEKL. CDR3 nucleotides: TGCGCCAGCAGCCCTGGGCAGGGAGGAGATTACGAGCACTATTTC. This sequence encodes CASSPGQGGDYEHYF.